This TCR beta chain was found in a study of CD4 and CD8 cells across lung adenocarcinoma regions. TCRdb independently ran MiXCR on the PCR reads; one entry per CDR3 protein. The sample gives some 3,700 distinct CDR3 sequences, 45% to 60% of which show up once; 24% is in the top ten. Samples came from patients with localized non-small cell lung adenocarcinoma. The germline gives CDR1 MNHEY, CDR2 SMNVEV (reference sequence). The CDR3 extends over 17 amino acids. Concerning this clonotype: An end of the junction differs from the germline gene, which may be a read error.

The material sequenced was CD4+ T cells from the margin of a lung tumor. The TCR comes from a female donor with lung adenocarcinoma. The CD4 and CD8 labels of this study may be unreliable. V and J are TRBV27 and TRBJ2-1; TRBD2 might be the D (6 bases). CDR3 nucleotide sequence: TGTGCCAGCAGTTCGTCGGCCTCTAGCGTCAGATCGGATGAGCAGTTTTTC. Translated: CASSSSASSVRSDEQFF.